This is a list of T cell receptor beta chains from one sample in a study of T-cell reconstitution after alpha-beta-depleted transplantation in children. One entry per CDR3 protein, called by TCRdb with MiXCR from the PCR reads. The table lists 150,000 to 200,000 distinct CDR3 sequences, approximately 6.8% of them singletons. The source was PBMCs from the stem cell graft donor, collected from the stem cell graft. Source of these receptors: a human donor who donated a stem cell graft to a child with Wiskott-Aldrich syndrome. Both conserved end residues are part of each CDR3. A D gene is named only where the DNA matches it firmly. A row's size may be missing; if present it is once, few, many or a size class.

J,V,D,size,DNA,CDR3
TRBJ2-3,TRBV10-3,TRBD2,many,TGTGCCATCAGTGATATATTGCTAGCGGGTGAGGGGCCAGATACGCAGTATTTT,CAISDILLAGEGPDTQYF
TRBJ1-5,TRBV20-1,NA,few,TGCAGTGCTAGTAGCAATCAGCCCCAGCATTTT,CSASSNQPQHF
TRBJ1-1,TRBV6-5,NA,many,TGTGCCAGCAGTTTCCTTGGGGGGACGATTGGAGCTTTCTTT,CASSFLGGTIGAFF
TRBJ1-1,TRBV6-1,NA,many,TGTGCCAGCAGTGAGACTGTTAGTGAAGCTTTCTTT,CASSETVSEAFF
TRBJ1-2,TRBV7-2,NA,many,TGTGCCAGCAGCTTAGACAGCCACTATGGCTACACCTTC,CASSLDSHYGYTF
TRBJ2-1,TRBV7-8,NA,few,TGTGCCAGCAGCGCTCACAATGAGCAGTTCTTC,CASSAHNEQFF
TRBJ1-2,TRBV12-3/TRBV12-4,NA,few,TGTGCCAGCAGTTTAGCCTGGGGAGGAGATGGCTACACCTTC,CASSLAWGGDGYTF
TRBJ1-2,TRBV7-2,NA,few,TGTGCCAGCAGCGACGCCGGGACAACGTATGGCTACACCTTC,CASSDAGTTYGYTF
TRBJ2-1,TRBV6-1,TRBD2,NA,TGTGCCAGCAGTAGACTAGCGGGGAACAATGAGCAGTTCTTC,CASSRLAGNNEQFF
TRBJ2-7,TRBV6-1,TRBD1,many,TGTGCCAGCAGTCCTCGGGACAGGTCCTACGAGCAGTACTTC,CASSPRDRSYEQYF
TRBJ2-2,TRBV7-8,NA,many,TGTGCCAGCAGCTTAGTTCGTTCACGGAACACCGGGGAGCTGTTTTTT,CASSLVRSRNTGELFF
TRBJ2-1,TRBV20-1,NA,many,TGCAGTGCAACACCCCAGGGGACCCCATACAATGAGCAGTTCTTC,CSATPQGTPYNEQFF
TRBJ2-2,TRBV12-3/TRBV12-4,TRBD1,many,TGTGCCAGCAGTTTTGGAGTCAGGGGGACCGGGGAGCTGTTTTTT,CASSFGVRGTGELFF
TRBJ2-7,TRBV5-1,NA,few,TGCGCCAGCAGCTCAGACAAGGGGGGCGAGCAGTACTTC,CASSSDKGGEQYF
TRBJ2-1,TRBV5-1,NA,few,TGCGCCAGCAGCTTGGGTATCATAGCGGATCCAGAGCAGTTCTTC,CASSLGIIADPEQFF